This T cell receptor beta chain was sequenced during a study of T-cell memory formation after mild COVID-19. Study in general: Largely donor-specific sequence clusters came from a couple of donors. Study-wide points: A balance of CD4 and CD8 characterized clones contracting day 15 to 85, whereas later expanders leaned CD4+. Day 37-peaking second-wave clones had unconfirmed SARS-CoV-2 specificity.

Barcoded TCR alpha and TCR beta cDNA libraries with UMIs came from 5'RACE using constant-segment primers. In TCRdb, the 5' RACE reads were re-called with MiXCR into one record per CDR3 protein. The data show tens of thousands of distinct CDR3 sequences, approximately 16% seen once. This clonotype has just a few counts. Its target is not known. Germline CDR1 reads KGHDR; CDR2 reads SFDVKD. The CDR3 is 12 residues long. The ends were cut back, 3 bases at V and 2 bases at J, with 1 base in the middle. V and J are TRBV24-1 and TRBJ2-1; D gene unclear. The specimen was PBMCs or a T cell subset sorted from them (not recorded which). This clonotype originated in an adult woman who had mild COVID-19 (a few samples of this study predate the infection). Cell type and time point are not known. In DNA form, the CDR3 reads TGTGCCACCAGTGATGCCTACAATGAGCAGTTCTTC. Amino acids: CATSDAYNEQFF.